The clone carrying this T cell receptor (beta chain) was detected ten times or more. Its antigen is unknown. A primer matching the constant region was used to make TCR beta cDNA from approximately 500 ng of total RNA. Library construction for TCR beta comprised three nested multiplex PCR rounds performed with slightly modified ARM-PCR. For around 9 cycles apiece, the opening two PCR rounds ran with TRBV1-TRBV30 forward primers and a C-beta reverse primer. Using its own MiXCR run on the multiplex PCR reads, TCRdb lists one record per CDR3 protein. The table shows tens of thousands of distinct CDR3 sequences, with approximately 73% occurring only once. The CDR3 loop spans 15 amino acids. The V segment lost 4 bases and the J segment 4 bases; nucleotides outside the gene matches: 5. Germline V CDR1 and CDR2: MNHNS, SASEGT. These data are taken from a study of tumor-infiltrating lymphocytes in primary liver carcinoma.

Both RNA and DNA were isolated together from approximately 22-30 mg of bulk tissue that had not been sorted. Five separate regions were sampled from each tumor. Each tumor sample had over 75% viable tumor cells. General study findings and limits: Tumor region pairs outstripped tumor-adjacent and tumor-blood pairs in overlap.

J is TRBJ2-7 and V is TRBV6-1, with 12 bases that match TRBD2. The clonotype originates from a man between 40 and 49 years old with primary liver carcinoma and hepatitis B virus infection. The sequencing sample was made of liver tumor tissue from sampling region 2. Indicated subset: tumor region T2, inferior pole. The CDR3: CASSASTSGSYEQYF. In DNA, the CDR3 is TGTGCCAGCAGTGCTTCGACTAGCGGGAGTTACGAGCAGTACTTC.